A single sample gave rise to the 18 T cell receptor beta chains below, sequenced in a study of blood T cells in healthy people across ages. Primers used in a second PCR of about 6 to 11 cycles were a sample-barcoded 5' primer and a J-beta primer mix. TCRdb itself ran the 5' RACE reads through MiXCR, one entry per CDR3 protein. Among 800,000 to 1,300,000 distinct CDR3 sequences listed, 25% were seen once. The sample was also reused in another study, on T cells of mothers and their children.

The sequencing input was blood. Receptor source: a girl aged 2 to 10 in good health.

The chain employs TRBV20-1 and TRBJ2-1; 7 nucleotides agree with TRBD2. The V segment lost 6 bases and the J segment 5 bases; nucleotides outside the gene matches: 4. The germline CDR1 and CDR2 sequences are DFQATT and SNEGSKA (reference sequence). This CDR3 contains 12 residues. CDR3 protein: CSALAANNEQFF. CDR3 bases: TGCAGTGCCCTAGCGGCCAACAATGAGCAGTTCTTC.

In its sample, this clonotype was seen a few times. The rearrangement joins TRBV6-1 to TRBJ2-5; maybe TRBD1 (6 bases). The J call is doubtful: the DNA matches TRBJ2-7 better. The CDR3 sequence is 14 residues long. Germline V gives CDR1 MNHNS, CDR2 SASEGT. CDR3 DNA: TGTGCCAGCAGTGGAAACAGTGCAGGGGACGAGCAGTACTTC. Translated: CASSGNSAGDEQYF.

The chain has TRBV2 and TRBJ2-3; the D is unclear. V was pared by 6 bases and J by 1 base, with 11 bases between. The CDR3 totals 14 residues. Per germline, CDR1 SNHLY and CDR2 FYNNEI. In DNA form, the CDR3 reads TGTGCCAGCAGGAGTCCCTACGGCACAGATACGCAGTATTTT. Protein sequence: CASRSPYGTDTQYF.

As for this clonotype: Likely a read error: the CDR3 ends without its conserved phenylalanine or tryptophan. The chain combines TRBV6-4 with TRBJ2-1, with TRBD2 matching 11 bases. The J segment lost 7 bases and the V segment lost 6 bases, leaving 11 bases of the junction unmatched. Looked up from germline, CDR1 is MRHNA and CDR2 is SNTAGT. This CDR3 spans 16 amino acids. The CDR3 DNA follows: TGTGCCAGCAGAGAACTAGCGGGAGTCCCAGGGAATGAGCAGTTCCTC. This sequence encodes CASRELAGVPGNEQFL.

The sample holds a few counts of this clonotype. The rearrangement links TRBV3-1 to TRBJ2-7, with 9 bases identical to TRBD1. Germline V CDR1 and CDR2: LGHDT, YNNKEL (reference sequence). The ends lost 6 bases at V and 6 bases at J; junction bases unmatched: 12. The CDR3 length is 15 residues. The CDR3 nucleotides are TGTGCCAGCAGTACTCCGGGACAGGGAATCGGCGAGCAGTACTTC. This gives the protein CASSTPGQGIGEQYF.

This chain connects TRBV29-1 to TRBJ1-1; no clear D gene. CDR3 length: 14 amino acids. Trimming shortened V by 2 bases and J by 3 bases, and 13 bases separated the two germline ends. CDR1 is SQVTM, CDR2 ANQGSEA, per germline. For the CDR3, the DNA is TGCAGCGTTGAACCGCGACGGGCGGACACTGAAGCTTTCTTT. Amino acids: CSVEPRRADTEAFF.

The J gene is TRBJ1-2, the V gene TRBV7-9; D may be TRBD1 (5 bases). The CDR3 runs 15 residues. The V end lost 1 base, the J end lost 6 bases, and 15 bases lay between the germline ends. CDR1 and CDR2 (germline): SEHNR, FQNEAQ (reference sequence). The CDR3 reads CASSLEGHQQDGYTF. For the CDR3, the DNA is TGTGCCAGCAGCTTAGAAGGACACCAACAAGATGGCTACACCTTC.

The V and J genes are TRBV28 and TRBJ2-1; D is perhaps TRBD1 (6 bases). The CDR3 sequence is 14 residues long. Germline V gene data show CDR1 as MDHEN and CDR2 as SYDVKM. V was pared by 3 bases and J by 8 bases, with 14 bases between. DNA for the CDR3: TGTGCCAGCAGTTTGCCAAACAGGGACCATGAGCAGTTCTTC. Amino acids: CASSLPNRDHEQFF. Full variable domain (missing parts from reference TRBV28 and TRBJ2-1): DVKVTQSSRYLVKRTGEKVFLECVQDMDHENMFWYRQDPGLGLRLIYFSYDVKMKEKGDIPEGYSVSREKKERFSLILESASTNQTSMYLCASSLPNRDHEQFFGPGTRLTVL.

The chain recombines TRBV11-3 with TRBJ2-5; maybe TRBD1 (5 bases). CDR1 and CDR2 from the germline V gene are SGHNT and YENEEA. V lost 8 bases, J lost 0 bases, and 7 bases lay in between. The length of the CDR3 is 12 residues. Here the CDR3 DNA reads TGTGCCAGCCTGGACAACCAAGAGACCCAGTACTTC. Its protein product is CASLDNQETQYF.

CDR3 in amino acids: CASSYKLPSGSRDEQFF. CDR3 nucleotides: TGTGCCAGCAGTTACAAGTTGCCTAGCGGGAGTCGGGATGAGCAGTTCTTC. This chain uses TRBV6-5 with TRBJ2-5; 10 nucleotides line up with TRBD2. With the DNA end fitting TRBJ2-1 better, the J assignment may be wrong. This CDR3 has 17 residues. The germline CDR1 and CDR2 sequences are MNHEY and SVGAGI.

The CDR3 loop is CASSPSTGLGGYTF. CDR3 coding DNA: TGTGCCAGCTCACCATCGACAGGACTTGGTGGCTACACCTTC. This rearrangement joins TRBV18 to TRBJ1-2; D may be TRBD1 (6 bases). The CDR3 sequence is 14 residues long. V was shortened by 2 bases and J by 7 bases, with 14 bases between the two germline ends. Germline V gene data show CDR1 as KGHSH and CDR2 as LQKENI. Drawing the rest from reference TRBV18 and TRBJ1-2, the complete variable domain is NAGVMQNPRHLVRRRGQEARLRCSPMKGHSHVYWYRQLPEEGLKFMVYLQKENIIDESGMPKERFSAEFPKEGPSILRIQQVVRGDSAAYFCASSPSTGLGGYTFGSGTRLTVV.

The J gene is TRBJ1-2, the V gene TRBV20-1, with 7 bases lining up with TRBD1. The CDR3 is 15 amino acids. Losses at the gene ends were 2 bases for V and 0 bases for J; bases not matched to a gene: 6. Germline V gene lookup returns CDR1 DFQATT and CDR2 SNEGSKA (reference sequence). This CDR3 is CSARSRTGSNYGYTF. DNA of the CDR3: TGCAGTGCTAGATCACGGACAGGTTCTAACTATGGCTACACCTTC.

This chain links TRBV5-4 with TRBJ1-1; D uncertain. This CDR3 comprises 14 residues. Trimming took off 1 base at V and 0 bases at J, with 7 bases between the two ends. The germline CDR1 and CDR2 sequences are SGHNT and YYREEE (reference sequence). The CDR3 sequence: CASSLSRMNTEAFF. The CDR3 DNA reads as TGTGCCAGCAGCTTGTCCAGGATGAACACTGAAGCTTTCTTT.

The gene calls are TRBV5-1 and TRBJ1-5; D is perhaps TRBD1 (5 bases). The CDR3 spans 15 residues. Trimming removed 2 bases from V and 1 base from J, with 10 bases in between. Per the germline V gene, CDR1 is SGHRS and CDR2 is YFSETQ. CDR3 sequence (DNA): TGCGCCAGCAGCTTCTCGGGGGACAGCAATCAGCCCCAGCATTTT. Amino acid sequence: CASSFSGDSNQPQHF.

This clonotype showed up just a few times. This chain joins TRBV29-1 and TRBJ2-5; TRBD2 matches 10 bases. CDR3 length equals 15 residues. From germline, CDR1 is SQVTM and CDR2 ANQGSEA. With 7 bases clipped from V and 4 bases from J, the junction kept 12 bases outside the gene matches. As DNA, the CDR3 is TGCAGCGCCTGGGGGCTAGCGGGAGCCGGAGAGACCCAGTACTTC. Translation: CSAWGLAGAGETQYF.

This clonotype was observed a few times. V usage is TRBV5-1 and J usage is TRBJ2-7; D possibly corresponds to TRBD2 (6 bases). Germline CDR1 SGHRS, CDR2 YFSETQ. This CDR3 has 15 residues. Trimming took off 4 bases at V and 3 bases at J, with 17 bases between the two ends. The CDR3 reads CASSPGGAALYEQYF. CDR3 DNA sequence: TGCGCCAGCAGCCCCGGGGGAGCGGCCCTCTACGAGCAGTACTTC.

This clonotype has more than one count but fewer than ten. The V gene is TRBV2, the J gene TRBJ2-5; D uncertain. Near its end, the DNA agrees better with TRBJ2-1, so the J call may be wrong. Germline values: CDR1 SNHLY, CDR2 FYNNEI. This CDR3 is 12 amino acids long. As DNA, the CDR3 is TGTGCCAGCAGTGAAGCCCCGCCTGAGCAGTTCTTC. Translating gives CASSEAPPEQFF.

This clonotype was detected a few times. The chain recombines TRBV18 with TRBJ2-1; either TRBD1 or TRBD2 may supply D (6 bases each). The length of the CDR3 is 15 residues. V shed 2 bases and J shed 7 bases, with 15 bases lying between them. CDR1 is KGHSH and CDR2 is LQKENI in the germline V gene. CDR3 residues: CASSPGDRRGNEQFF. In DNA form, the CDR3 reads TGTGCCAGCTCACCAGGAGACAGGAGGGGGAATGAGCAGTTCTTC. The full variable domain, its missing parts supplied by reference TRBV18 and TRBJ2-1, is NAGVMQNPRHLVRRRGQEARLRCSPMKGHSHVYWYRQLPEEGLKFMVYLQKENIIDESGMPKERFSAEFPKEGPSILRIQQVVRGDSAAYFCASSPGDRRGNEQFFGPGTRLTVL.